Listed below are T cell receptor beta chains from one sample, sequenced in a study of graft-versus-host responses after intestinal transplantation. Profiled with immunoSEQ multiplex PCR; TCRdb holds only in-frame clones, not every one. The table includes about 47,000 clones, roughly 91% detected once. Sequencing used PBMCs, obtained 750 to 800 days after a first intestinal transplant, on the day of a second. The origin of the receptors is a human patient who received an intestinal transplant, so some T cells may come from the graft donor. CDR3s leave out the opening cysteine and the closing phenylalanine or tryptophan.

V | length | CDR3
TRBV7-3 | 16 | ASSLMFGSGGQADTQY
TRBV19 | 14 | ASSIAAGYSNQPQH
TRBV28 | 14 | ASSWAGRPVLAEQY
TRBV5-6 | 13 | ASSQWYSGAYGYT
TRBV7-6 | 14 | ASSPSWRSGTDTQY
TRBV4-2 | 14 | ASSQDSGGATDTQY
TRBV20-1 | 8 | SAREVKLF
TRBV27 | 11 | ASSLSIASEQY
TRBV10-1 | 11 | ASSTRQGSEQY
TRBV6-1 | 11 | ASRLAGGDTQY
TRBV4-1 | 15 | ASSQDGAGVGVGELF
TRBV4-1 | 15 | ASSRVRSGTSTDTQY
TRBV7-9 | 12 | ASSLKTGAYEQY
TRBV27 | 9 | ASSLGETQY
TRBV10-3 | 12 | AISEGGMAYEQY
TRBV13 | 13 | ASSSTGGAPHEQY
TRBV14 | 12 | ASSRRGGSYEQY
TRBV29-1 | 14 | SVKNGGPRGNYGYT
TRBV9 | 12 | ASSVEGWTDTQY
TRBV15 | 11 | ATSRTVNTEAF
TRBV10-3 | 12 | AISEARVGSPLH
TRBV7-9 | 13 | ASSFYGTGGNTIY
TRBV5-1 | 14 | ASSLVVGASNTEAF
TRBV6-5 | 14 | ASSYRVRQSNSPLH
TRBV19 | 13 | ASSIERGPGGIQY
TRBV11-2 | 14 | ASSLGGGSTNEKLF
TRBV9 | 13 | ASSGRLEATDTQY
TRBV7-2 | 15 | ASSANRAPVRRSTQY
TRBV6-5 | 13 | ASSYSSGGVYGYT
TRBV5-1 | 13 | ASSPATGERYEQY
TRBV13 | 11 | AARDSYTGELF
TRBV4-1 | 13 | ASSQEVLLGWRQY
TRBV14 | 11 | ASSRSGTGTQY
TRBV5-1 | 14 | ASSLAGERGDYEQY
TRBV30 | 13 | AWSVGTARNEKLF
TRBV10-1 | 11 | ASQRYLKETQY
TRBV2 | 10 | ASSPKYEKLF
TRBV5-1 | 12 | ASTRDRANYGYT